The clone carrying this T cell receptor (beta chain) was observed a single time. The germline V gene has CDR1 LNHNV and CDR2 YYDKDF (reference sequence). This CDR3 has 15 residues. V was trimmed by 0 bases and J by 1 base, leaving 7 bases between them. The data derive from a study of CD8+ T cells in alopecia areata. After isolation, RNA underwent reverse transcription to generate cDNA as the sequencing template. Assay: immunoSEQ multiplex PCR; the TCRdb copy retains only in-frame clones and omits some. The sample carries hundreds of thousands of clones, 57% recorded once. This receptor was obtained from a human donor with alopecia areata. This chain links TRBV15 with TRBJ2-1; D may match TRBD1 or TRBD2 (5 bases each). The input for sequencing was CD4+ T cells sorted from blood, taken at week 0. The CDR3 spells CATSRDGGSYNEQFF. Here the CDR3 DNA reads TGTGCCACCAGCAGAGATGGGGGTTCCTACAATGAGCAGTTCTTC.